A single sample is the source of the 3 T cell receptor beta chains below, sequenced in a study of T cell responses to AZD1222 COVID-19 vaccine. Profiling relied on immunoSEQ multiplex PCR, and the TCRdb table lists in-frame clones only, not all of them. The top ten hold approximately 3.6% of the sample, which has about 150,000 clones, under 95% seen once. The material sequenced was peripheral blood, taken 28 days after the second AZD1222 dose. Every receptor here comes from an adult who received the AZD1222 COVID-19 vaccine.

This rearrangement joins TRBV29-1 to TRBJ2-5, with D perhaps matching TRBD2 (5 bases). The CDR3 covers 15 residues. Germline V gene data show CDR1 as SQVTM and CDR2 as ANQGSEA. The V end lost 6 bases, the J end lost 5 bases, and 22 bases lay between the germline ends. The CDR3 region has the DNA TGCAGCGTAGACTCTACCTTGGCCCCGGGGGAGACCCAGTACTTC. As protein: CSVDSTLAPGETQYF.

The chain is built from TRBV28 and TRBJ1-2; a weak D match, TRBD1 (6 bases). Germline CDR1 MDHEN, CDR2 SYDVKM. V lost 4 bases and J 7 bases, leaving 13 bases between the germline ends. The length of the CDR3 is 13 residues. CDR3: CASSSGQFTGYTF. As DNA, the CDR3 is TGTGCCAGCAGTTCCGGACAGTTTACTGGCTACACCTTC.

The chain is built from TRBV9 and TRBJ2-6; the D gene is possibly TRBD1 (5 bases). The length of the CDR3 is 17 residues. CDR1 SGDLS and CDR2 YYNGEE come from the germline V gene. The germline V and J ends were trimmed by 2 bases and 2 bases, with 14 bases remaining between them. CDR3 DNA: TGTGCCAGCAGCGTCCAACTACAGGTTGCTGGGGCCAACGTCCTGACTTTC. Its protein is CASSVQLQVAGANVLTF.